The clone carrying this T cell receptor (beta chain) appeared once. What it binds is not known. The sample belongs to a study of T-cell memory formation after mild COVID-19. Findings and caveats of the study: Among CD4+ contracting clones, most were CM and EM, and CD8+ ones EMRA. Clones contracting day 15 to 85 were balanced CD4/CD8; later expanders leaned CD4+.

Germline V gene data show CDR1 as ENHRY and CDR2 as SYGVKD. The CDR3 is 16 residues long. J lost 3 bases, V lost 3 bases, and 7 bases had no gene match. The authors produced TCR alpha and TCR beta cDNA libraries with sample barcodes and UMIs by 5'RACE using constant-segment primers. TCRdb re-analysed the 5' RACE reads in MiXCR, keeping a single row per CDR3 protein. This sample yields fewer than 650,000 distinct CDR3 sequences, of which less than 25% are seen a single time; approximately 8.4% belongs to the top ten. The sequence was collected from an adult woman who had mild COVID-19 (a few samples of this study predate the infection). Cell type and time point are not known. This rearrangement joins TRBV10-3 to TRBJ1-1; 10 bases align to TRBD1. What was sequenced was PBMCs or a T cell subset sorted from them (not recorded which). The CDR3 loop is CAISDLGQGVHTEAFF. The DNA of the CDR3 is TGTGCCATCAGTGACCTCGGACAGGGGGTCCACACTGAAGCTTTCTTT.